This TCR beta chain was retrieved from a study of shared clonotypes between healthy human individuals. The CDR3 has 14 amino acids. The germline CDR1 and CDR2 sequences are LNHDA and SQIVND (reference sequence). Sequencing was performed with immunoSEQ multiplex PCR; in TCRdb, only in-frame clones are kept and a portion is missing. The data show roughly 2 million clones, with roughly 95% seen just once and more than 0.1% held by the top ten. This clone was recorded only once. Its ends do not fully match the called genes, so a read error is possible. Sequenced material: naive CD4+ T cells sorted from blood. Subset noted: CD45RA+ positively selected. The receptor was derived from a man aged 18 to 30 in good health. The chain joins TRBV19 to TRBJ1-1; a weak D match, TRBD1 (6 bases). The DNA for the CDR3 is TGTGCCAGTAGTACCCCGAACAAATCCCGGGGGCTTTCCTTT. It yields the protein CASSTPNKSRGLSF.